The next 30 T cell receptor beta chains were all read from a single sample in a study of blood T cell repertoires in COVID-19. Here immunoSEQ multiplex PCR was the method, and the copy in TCRdb shows in-frame clones only, minus some. The table has about 94,000 clones, about 80% seen once. What was sequenced was peripheral blood. The receptors come from a human donor in a cohort sampled during active COVID-19.

This clone was picked up one time. This chain uses TRBV10-1 with TRBJ2-7; possible D gene TRBD2, 6 bases. V gave up 3 bases and J gave up 2 bases, with 17 bases separating them. Germline V lookup: CDR1 WNHNN, CDR2 SYGVQD (reference sequence). The CDR3 covers 16 residues. The CDR3 loop reads CASSDGEKRATYEQYF. The CDR3 region has the DNA TGCGCCAGCAGTGACGGAGAAAAGCGGGCCACCTACGAGCAGTACTTC.

The chain recombines TRBV3-1 (or the pseudogene TRBV3-2) with TRBJ2-6; D call uncertain. The germline CDR1 and CDR2 sequences are LGHDT and YNNKEL (reference sequence). V gave up 3 bases and J gave up 0 bases, with 6 bases separating them. CDR3 size: 15 residues. The CDR3 spells CASSHRGSGANVLTF. In DNA form, the CDR3 reads TGTGCCAGCAGCCACCGCGGCTCTGGGGCCAACGTCCTGACTTTC.

The CDR3: CASSLGVVSSYEQYF. In DNA form, the CDR3 reads TGTGCCAGCAGCTTAGGAGTAGTCTCCTCCTACGAGCAGTACTTC. The chain has TRBV11-2 and TRBJ2-7; D uncertain. This CDR3 is 15 amino acids long. Trimming took off 1 base at V and 0 bases at J, with 10 bases between the two ends. CDR1 SGHAT and CDR2 FQNNGV come from the germline V gene.

V and J are TRBV13 and TRBJ2-7, with TRBD1 as a possible D gene (6 bases). The CDR3 runs 15 residues. CDR1 is PRHDT, CDR2 FYEKMQ, per germline (reference sequence). Trimming took off 4 bases at V and 5 bases at J, with 18 bases between the two ends. The CDR3 nucleotides read TGTGCCAGCAGCTCGAAACAGGGTACATTTCACGAGCAGTACTTC. Protein sequence: CASSSKQGTFHEQYF.

This chain links TRBV6-2 or TRBV6-3 with TRBJ1-1, with 7 bases aligning to TRBD1. Trimming cost V 2 bases and J 6 bases; bases outside gene matches: 9. The V gene's germline CDR1 is MNHEY and CDR2 SVGEGT. CDR3 length: 15 residues. CDR3 residues: CASSYKAGGVPEAFF. The CDR3 DNA follows: TGTGCCAGCAGTTACAAGGCAGGGGGAGTCCCTGAAGCTTTCTTT.

The V call is TRBV5-6, the J call TRBJ2-7, with D perhaps matching TRBD2 (6 bases). Germline CDR1 and CDR2: SGHDT and YYEEEE. The CDR3 spans 12 residues. Trimming removed 4 bases from V and 6 bases from J, with 11 bases in between. The CDR3 bases are TGTGCCAGCAGCCTGGTGGGGGGCGAGCAGTACTTC. Translation: CASSLVGGEQYF.

This clone was detected only once. The gene calls are TRBV10-3 and TRBJ2-7; 7 nucleotides align to TRBD2. Germline CDR1 is ENHRY and CDR2 is SYGVKD. The trim removed 8 bases at V and 1 base at J, leaving 5 bases unmatched. The CDR3 has 13 residues. The CDR3 nucleotides are TGTGCCATCGGGAGGGTAGGGTCCTACGAGCAGTACTTC. Amino acid sequence: CAIGRVGSYEQYF.

CDR3 nucleotides: TGTGCCAGCAGTTTATTTAGCGGGACCTACGAGCAGTACTTC. Translating it yields CASSLFSGTYEQYF. This chain links TRBV27 with TRBJ2-7, with 8 positions matching TRBD2. Germline CDR1 MNHEY, CDR2 SMNVEV (reference sequence). The CDR3 is 14 amino acids. Trimming at V came to 1 base and at J to 2 bases, leaving 1 base not matched to a gene.

This sequence joins TRBV9 and TRBJ1-5; D is uncertain. V was trimmed by 0 bases and J by 2 bases, leaving 6 bases between them. Germline values: CDR1 SGDLS, CDR2 YYNGEE. The CDR3 is 14 amino acids. The CDR3 is CASSVEGGNQPQHF. The DNA of the CDR3 is TGTGCCAGCAGCGTAGAAGGAGGCAATCAGCCCCAGCATTTT.

The chain recombines TRBV27 with TRBJ1-4; 7 positions match TRBD1. Germline V lookup: CDR1 MNHEY, CDR2 SMNVEV (reference sequence). CDR3 length: 16 amino acids. V trimming: 2 bases; J trimming: 3 bases; junction bases outside the gene matches: 6. CDR3 sequence: CASSLNFGTANEKLFF. CDR3 coding DNA: TGTGCCAGCAGTTTAAATTTTGGGACAGCTAATGAAAAACTGTTTTTT.

This chain connects TRBV2 to TRBJ1-5; the D is unclear. This CDR3 has 14 residues. The V end lost 6 bases, the J end lost 2 bases, and 11 bases lay between the germline ends. From germline, CDR1 is SNHLY and CDR2 FYNNEI. The CDR3 nucleotides are TGTGCCAGCAGCCAAATGCAGGGCAATCAGCCCCAGCATTTT. Translating it yields CASSQMQGNQPQHF.

This rearrangement joins TRBV28 to TRBJ2-7; TRBD2 is a possible D gene (7 bases). CDR3 length: 15 amino acids. Germline V lookup: CDR1 MDHEN, CDR2 SYDVKM. The V gene lost 7 bases and the J gene lost 2 bases, with 18 bases spanning the gap. CDR3 nucleotides: TGTGCCAGCACCTCCCCGGGGGGCGGGACCTACGAGCAGTACTTC. Amino acid sequence: CASTSPGGGTYEQYF. The variable domain in full, completed from reference TRBV28 and TRBJ2-7, reads DVKVTQSSRYLVKRTGEKVFLECVQDMDHENMFWYRQDPGLGLRLIYFSYDVKMKEKGDIPEGYSVSREKKERFSLILESASTNQTSMYLCASTSPGGGTYEQYFGPGTRLTVT.

The chain couples TRBV6-5 to TRBJ2-7; 9 bases line up with TRBD1. Germline CDR1 MNHEY, CDR2 SVGAGI. CDR3 length equals 16 residues. With V trimmed by 4 bases and J by 6 bases, 13 bases remained unmatched. DNA of the CDR3: TGTGCCAGCAGTTCCCTCCTAGGGACAGGGACTTCCGAGCAGTACTTC. It specifies CASSSLLGTGTSEQYF.

On this clone: The same CDR3 is also encoded by other DNA sequences in this sample. The gene calls are TRBV5-5 and TRBJ2-3, with D perhaps matching TRBD2 (6 bases). CDR1 and CDR2 from the germline V gene are SGHKS and YYEKEE (reference sequence). Trimming pared 3 bases from V and 12 bases from J, leaving 17 bases between. CDR3 size: 13 residues. CDR3 sequence reads: CASSSGTLEAQYF. The CDR3 region has the DNA TGTGCCAGCAGCTCCGGGACTTTGGAAGCACAGTATTTT.

This chain joins TRBV28 and TRBJ2-7, with D unresolved. Per germline, CDR1 MDHEN and CDR2 SYDVKM. V gave up 5 bases and J gave up 4 bases, with 9 bases separating them. The CDR3 extends over 12 amino acids. The CDR3 region has the DNA TGTGCCAGCAGTCCTCAGGTGTACGAGCAGTACTTC. This gives the protein CASSPQVYEQYF.

The genes are TRBV18 and TRBJ1-1, with 8 bases fitting TRBD1. The CDR3 extends over 14 amino acids. Trimming cost V 5 bases and J 8 bases; bases outside gene matches: 10. From germline, CDR1 is KGHSH and CDR2 LQKENI. The CDR3 DNA reads as TGTGCCAGCTCATCGGACAGGGTGGGGGTCGAAGCTTTCTTT. This codes for CASSSDRVGVEAFF.

The count of this clone is one. This sequence joins TRBV5-6 and TRBJ2-7; TRBD1 matches 9 bases. CDR1 is SGHDT and CDR2 is YYEEEE in the germline V gene. CDR3 length: 14 residues. V shed 4 bases, J shed 7 bases, and the junction held 9 bases outside the gene matches. CDR3 nucleotide sequence: TGTGCCAGCAGCCGACGGACAGGGGAATGGGAGCAGTACTTC. Its protein product is CASSRRTGEWEQYF.

The V gene is TRBV11-2, the J gene TRBJ2-4; 7 bases line up with TRBD2. The trim removed 1 base at V and 12 bases at J, leaving 9 bases unmatched. The CDR3 runs to 14 residues. The germline CDR1 and CDR2 sequences are SGHAT and FQNNGV. The CDR3 here is CASSLGLAEGSQYF. CDR3 DNA: TGTGCCAGCAGCTTAGGCCTAGCGGAGGGTAGTCAGTACTTC.

V gene TRBV3-1 (or the pseudogene TRBV3-2) combines with J gene TRBJ2-7, with D tentatively TRBD1 (6 bases). V was clipped by 2 bases and J by 2 bases, with 16 bases between them. Germline CDR1 is LGHDT and CDR2 is YNNKEL (reference sequence). The CDR3 extends over 16 amino acids. For the CDR3, the DNA is TGTGCCAGCAGCCAAAGGGGGAAAGTGTATGCCTACGAGCAGTACTTC. It yields the protein CASSQRGKVYAYEQYF.

J is TRBJ1-4 and V is TRBV5-4, with TRBD1 matching over 8 bases. V lost 0 bases and J lost 5; bases outside the gene matches: 6. The CDR3 sequence is 16 residues long. Per the germline V gene, CDR1 is SGHNT and CDR2 is YYREEE (reference sequence). The CDR3: CASSLGTGSRNEKLFF. CDR3 nucleotide sequence: TGTGCCAGCAGCTTGGGGACAGGGTCCCGGAATGAAAAACTGTTTTTT.

CDR3 sequence (DNA): TGTGCCAGCAGAGGGGGCAGGGGGTATTTGACCCAGTACTTC. Translated, it gives CASRGGRGYLTQYF. The chain combines TRBV2 with TRBJ2-5, with 7 bases that match TRBD1. Germline lookup yields CDR1 SNHLY and CDR2 FYNNEI. The ends lost 6 bases at V and 7 bases at J; junction bases unmatched: 11. This CDR3 is built from 14 residues.

This clone was detected once. This chain uses TRBV18 with TRBJ1-5, with D possibly TRBD1 on 6 matching bases. The CDR3 consists of 17 residues. In germline, CDR1 is KGHSH, CDR2 LQKENI. Deletions cut 2 bases from V and 6 bases from J, with 20 bases between. DNA for the CDR3: TGTGCCAGCTCACCAGGCTCCCCCTTAACAGGGAGTCAGCCCCAGCATTTT. Translating it yields CASSPGSPLTGSQPQHF.

The sample holds one count of this clone. This sequence joins TRBV9 and TRBJ2-7; D remains unclear. CDR1 SGDLS and CDR2 YYNGEE come from the germline V gene. The CDR3 totals 15 residues. V lost 0 bases and J 2 bases, leaving 12 bases between the germline ends. The CDR3 loop reads CASSVEAVQTYEQYF. CDR3 DNA: TGTGCCAGCAGCGTAGAGGCGGTTCAGACCTACGAGCAGTACTTC.

This chain links TRBV19 with TRBJ2-7; 8 bases are shared with TRBD2. The CDR3 is 15 amino acids. Trimming cost V 1 base and J 0 bases; bases outside gene matches: 2. Per germline, CDR1 LNHDA and CDR2 SQIVND (reference sequence). The CDR3 region has the DNA TGTGCCAGTAGTATAGTAGCGGGGAGCTCCTACGAGCAGTACTTC. Translating it yields CASSIVAGSSYEQYF.

V is TRBV28 and J is TRBJ1-4; possible D gene TRBD1, 6 bases. Germline V gives CDR1 MDHEN, CDR2 SYDVKM. Trimming took off 6 bases at V and 5 bases at J, with 13 bases between the two ends. The CDR3 spans 14 residues. The CDR3 sequence is CASRKDRQNEKLFF. The CDR3 nucleotides read TGTGCCAGCAGGAAGGACAGACAGAATGAAAAACTGTTTTTT.

This clone was seen a few times. The chain combines TRBV19 with TRBJ2-5; possibly TRBD1 for D (5 bases). V lost 4 bases and J 5 bases, leaving 14 bases between the germline ends. Germline V gene lookup returns CDR1 LNHDA and CDR2 SQIVND (reference sequence). CDR3 size: 14 residues. CDR3: CASSNWGARETQYF. The DNA of the CDR3 is TGTGCCAGTAGTAACTGGGGCGCGCGGGAGACCCAGTACTTC.

CDR3 protein: CSARGRHEQYF. CDR3 nucleotides: TGCAGTGCTAGAGGCAGGCACGAGCAGTACTTC. The rearrangement uses TRBV20-1 and TRBJ2-7; D gene unclear. V gave up 1 base and J gave up 5 bases, with 6 bases separating them. Germline CDR1 is DFQATT and CDR2 is SNEGSKA (reference sequence). CDR3 length: 11 amino acids.

V is TRBV5-1 and J is TRBJ2-2; TRBD1 matches at 10 bases. The length of the CDR3 is 16 residues. Trimming cost V 1 base and J 4 bases; bases outside gene matches: 4. Germline-derived CDR1 and CDR2 are SGHRS and YFSETQ. The CDR3 loop is CASSLRTGGGTGELFF. CDR3 nucleotides: TGCGCCAGCAGCTTGCGGACAGGGGGAGGCACCGGGGAGCTGTTTTTT.

In its sample, this clone was seen a few times. The J gene is TRBJ2-7, the V gene TRBV5-1; weak D call: TRBD1 (6 bases). Trimming pared 3 bases from V and 0 bases from J, leaving 31 bases between. The CDR3 has 21 amino acids. Germline CDR1 is SGHRS and CDR2 is YFSETQ. The CDR3 bases are TGCGCCAGCAGCTCCGACCCGAATACCGGGACAACCCCGATTAGCTCCTACGAGCAGTACTTC. It encodes CASSSDPNTGTTPISSYEQYF. Full variable domain (outside the CDR3, taken from reference TRBV5-1 and TRBJ2-7): KAGVTQTPRYLIKTRGQQVTLSCSPISGHRSVSWYQQTPGQGLQFLFEYFSETQRNKGNFPGRFSGRQFSNSRSEMNVSTLELGDSALYLCASSSDPNTGTTPISSYEQYFGPGTRLTVT.

The chain carries TRBV5-1 and TRBJ2-7, with D hard to call. The CDR3 consists of 11 residues. The V gene's germline CDR1 is SGHRS and CDR2 YFSETQ. With 4 bases removed from V and 3 bases from J, the gap between germline ends came to 5 bases. CDR3 DNA sequence: TGCGCCAGCAGCCCAGACTACGAGCAGTACTTC. Its translation is CASSPDYEQYF.